This TCR beta chain was found in a study of cytomegalovirus exposure and HLA in healthy donors. Overall study context: Within the Caucasian-associated ancestry cluster were around four fifths of the approximately 390 genotyped donors. Study-wide points: Most CMV-associated TCR beta chains were later found to appear HLA-restricted. Most observed TCR sequences were rare, whereas some public TCRs were detected in many donors.

The PCR made use of 60 Vbeta and 13 Jbeta primers. Assay: immunoSEQ multiplex PCR; the TCRdb copy retains only in-frame clones and omits some. The repertoire includes under 200,000 clones, roughly 76% of them detected once, and over 2% sits in the top ten. For this clone: Antigen unknown.

This receptor was identified in a male donor in good health and CMV-seronegative. Sequenced sample: PBMCs.

The CDR3 protein is CAWSQTDNQPQHF. The CDR3 DNA follows: TGTGCCTGGAGCCAGACAGACAATCAGCCCCAGCATTTT. The rearrangement joins TRBV30 to TRBJ1-5; D perhaps matches TRBD1 (5 bases). The V end lost 3 bases, the J end lost 3 bases, and 9 bases lay between the germline ends. CDR1 is GTSNPN and CDR2 is SVGIG in the germline V gene (reference sequence). This CDR3 spans 13 amino acids.